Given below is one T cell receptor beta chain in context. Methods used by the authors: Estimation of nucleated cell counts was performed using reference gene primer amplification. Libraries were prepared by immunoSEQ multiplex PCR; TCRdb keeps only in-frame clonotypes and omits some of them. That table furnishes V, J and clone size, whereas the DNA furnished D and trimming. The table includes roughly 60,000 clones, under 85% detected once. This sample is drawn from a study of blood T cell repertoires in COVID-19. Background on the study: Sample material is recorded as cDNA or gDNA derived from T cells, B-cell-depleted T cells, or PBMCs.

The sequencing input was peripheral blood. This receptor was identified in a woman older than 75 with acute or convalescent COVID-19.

The CDR3 loop is CASSLFSREWSYNEQFF. In nucleotides, the CDR3 is TGTGCCAGCAGCTTATTCAGTCGGGAATGGTCCTACAATGAGCAGTTCTTC. V is TRBV7-8 and J is TRBJ2-1; the D gene is possibly TRBD2 (5 bases). CDR3 size: 17 residues. The germline CDR1 and CDR2 sequences are SGHVS and FQNEAQ. The V end was cut by 2 bases, the J end by 1 base, with 15 bases between.